This note documents a single T cell receptor beta chain sequence. This clone was seen a single time. Its antigen is still unknown. There are no base qualities to consult, and no much larger clone falls within one base. The CDR3 has 18 amino acids, counting the end cysteine and phenylalanine. CDR3 DNA only is kept here, 54 bases in frame from base 1. V lost 0 bases and J lost 6 bases, and the count of bases not matched to a germline gene is 10. The germline V gene provides CDR1 MGHRA and CDR2 YSYEKL. This entry comes from a study of T cells in tuberculosis (dated by TCRdb to the late 2010s). Describing the broader study: The study combined CD1B tetramers and high-throughput TCR immunosequencing to characterize T cells specific for the mycobacterial lipid antigen glucose monomycolate (GMM). In a South African clinical cohort, IGRA-negative adolescents, IGRA-positive adolescents with latent tuberculosis and adults with active tuberculosis were compared, with roughly 9 people in each group.

On the study overall, not on this receptor specifically: Smaller mean NN-distances to GMM-specific TCRs were observed in active tuberculosis TCR-alpha repertoires than in IGRA-negative controls, suggesting clonal expansion of GMM-specific TCRs. An accuracy of 87% (AUROC approximately 0.93) was reached by a classifier using the diverse GMM-specific repertoire, compared with around 70% accuracy when GEM motif frequencies were used. Shorter CDR3-alpha lengths in active tuberculosis patients partly drove the smaller NN-distances, and the TCR-beta difference was not statistically significant. Clinical samples were selected based on the availability of cryopreserved specimens, with adults included as active tuberculosis cases and adolescents included as controls.

The immunoSEQ multiplex PCR assay was used to generate TCR libraries, with TCR-beta and/or TCR-alpha/delta assays applied to each sample. Amplified TCR libraries were sequenced on the Illumina high-throughput platform. Under the source paper's analysis protocol: Clustering and dimensionality reduction relied on pairwise TCRdist distances among GMM-specific receptors from T cells that were either sorted ex vivo or expanded in vitro. Each clinical repertoire was assigned a mean NN-distance score, defined as the average TCRdist to the nearest 10% of tetramer-positive reference sequences. GEM TCR motif frequency was calculated as the fraction of unique TCRs that matched known GEM sequences by V/J usage and CDR3 length. Linear discriminant analysis with leave-one-out cross-validation, implemented in scikit-learn, was used to classify active tuberculosis. Here the immuneACCESS table is served through TCRdb, limited to in-frame sequences with V and J called. Missing clones are a known gap in these copies; in checked studies unresolved V genes cover under half, and the rest lacks a known reason. The V and J calls and clone size are taken from that table; D and trimming were inferred from the DNA. In all, the sample holds 25,000 to 35,000 clones, and under 95% of those were seen once. The leading ten clones occupy 7% to 9% of the sample.

At study entry, adolescents were screened for latent tuberculosis infection by tuberculin skin test and QuantiFERON-TB GOLD In-Tube IGRA. Immunosequencing of unsorted cryopreserved PBMC covered, on average, about 91,000 T cells per clinical donor. Eleven high schools in the Worcester region of the Western Cape, South Africa, served as enrollment sites for adolescents aged 12 to 18 years. Roughly 10 M. tuberculosis-infected and approximately ten uninfected adolescents were selected with matching for age and sex. For the adolescents, PBMC were isolated by density centrifugation from freshly drawn heparinized blood and then cryopreserved.

The sample was PBMCs. The chain uses TRBV4-1 and TRBJ2-3; 12 junctional bases match TRBD2. The TCR was taken from a donor between 10 and 35 years old with latent tuberculosis or without tuberculosis infection. Some clones in this sample may be carry-over from other donors' samples. This receptor carries the CDR3 CASSQEWGLAGGPDTQYF. The DNA reads as follows: TGCGCCAGCAGCCAAGAGTGGGGGCTAGCGGGAGGGCCTGATACGCAGTATTTT.